The entry below gives a single TCR beta chain sequence along with its context. Its antigen is not known. From germline, CDR1 is SGHRS and CDR2 YFSETQ. The CDR3 sequence is 15 residues long. With V trimmed by 4 bases and J by 4 bases, 8 bases remained unmatched. This specimen belongs to a study of T cell responses to AZD1222 COVID-19 vaccine. Study results and limitations: Clonal diversity may have been underestimated, and the donors were mostly white British, with more females than males.

The data were produced by immunoSEQ multiplex PCR, yet TCRdb's version contains in-frame clones alone and is incomplete. The sample yields about 130,000 clones, about four fifths seen once. The chain links TRBV5-1 to TRBJ1-1, with TRBD1 identical over 9 bases. The TCR was taken from an adult in good health. The material sequenced was peripheral blood, taken on day 0 of AZD1222 vaccination. CDR3 coding DNA: TGCGCCAGCAGCCCGGACAGGGGACGGGGCACTGAAGCTTTCTTT. Protein: CASSPDRGRGTEAFF.